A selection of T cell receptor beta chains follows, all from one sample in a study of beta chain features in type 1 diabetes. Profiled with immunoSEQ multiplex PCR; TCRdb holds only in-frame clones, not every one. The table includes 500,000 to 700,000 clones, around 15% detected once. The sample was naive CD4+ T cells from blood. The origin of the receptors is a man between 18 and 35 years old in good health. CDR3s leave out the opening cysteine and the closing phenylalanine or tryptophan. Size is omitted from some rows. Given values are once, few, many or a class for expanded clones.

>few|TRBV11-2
ASRLAGRSSYNEQF
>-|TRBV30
AWRGRTAGPEAF
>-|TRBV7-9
ASSLDEKLF
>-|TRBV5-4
ASSFRDRDNEQF
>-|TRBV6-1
ASSELARDRDF
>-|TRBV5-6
ASKKLVGVYNEQF
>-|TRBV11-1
ASRRTGATVYGYT
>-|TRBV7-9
ASSLDMGRGY
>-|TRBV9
ASSVAQGQGQETQY
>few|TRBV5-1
ASCLGGSYEQY
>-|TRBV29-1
SVVRTGGHEQY
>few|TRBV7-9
ASSLVGPTQY
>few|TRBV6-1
ASSVQGAGNQPQH
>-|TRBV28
ASSLENRSYGYT
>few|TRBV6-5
ASSYKRTGFSEAF
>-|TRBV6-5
ASSYKETNYGYT
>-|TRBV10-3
AARRPQGSEQF
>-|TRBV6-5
ASSFASGPDTEAF
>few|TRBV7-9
ASSLGQGLRGYT
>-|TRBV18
ASSPRQGPGTDTQY
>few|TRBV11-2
ASSLGRSTDTQY
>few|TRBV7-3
ASRAGTGSSEAF
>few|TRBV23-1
ASSLGAYGYT
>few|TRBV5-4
ASSLGGTAGANVLT
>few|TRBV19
ASTGQSNTEAF
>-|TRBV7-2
ASSFDRLANTGELF
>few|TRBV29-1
SVGAGVPNHRETQY
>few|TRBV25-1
ASRNYLAGELF
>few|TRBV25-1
ASSDPSGPQGDGYT
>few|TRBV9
ASSVSSGGGLGDYNEQF
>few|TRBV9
ASSARQGPANYGYT
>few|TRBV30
AWRNGEDSYNEQF
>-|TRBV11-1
ASSLPRDNSYEQY
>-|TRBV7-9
ASSPQTGHPQETQY
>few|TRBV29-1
SAGGQPAYEQY
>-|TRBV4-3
ASSQGRGTAYEQY
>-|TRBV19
ASSIAGTNEQF
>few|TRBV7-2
ASSLAAYEQY
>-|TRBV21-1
ASRRGSLRTDTQY
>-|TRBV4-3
ASSQDLGRLYPSGPNEQF
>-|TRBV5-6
ASSLEVRRGWNEQY
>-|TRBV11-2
ASSTQLSLAGGPTDTQY
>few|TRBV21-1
ARGTENTEAF
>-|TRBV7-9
ASSPHTGLGNQPQH
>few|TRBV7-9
ASSLSSPRGTSGDTQY
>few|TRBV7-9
ASSWGTVSTDTQY
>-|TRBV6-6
ASSYSRGFYEQY
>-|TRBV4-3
ASSQDLAGQETQY
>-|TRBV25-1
ASSASDRGPSPLH
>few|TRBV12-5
ASGSRTQGEQF
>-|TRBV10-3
AIRGTSGENSYNEQF
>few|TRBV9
ASSVDYVGTGELF
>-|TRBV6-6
ASRRQGPTEAF